This T cell receptor (beta chain) comes out of a study of blood T cell repertoires in COVID-19. Overall study context: Researchers got acute and convalescent COVID-19 samples from the United States, Italy and Spain. The cDNA or gDNA used as material had been derived from T cells, B-cell-depleted T cells, or PBMCs.

The CDR3 has 13 residues. The germline gives CDR1 MNHEY, CDR2 SVGAGI. V was pared by 5 bases and J by 3 bases, with 4 bases of the junction left unmatched. Measured with immunoSEQ multiplex PCR; TCRdb has only the in-frame clones, and not every one. This sample yields roughly 250,000 clones, of which approximately 90% are seen a single time; 6% to 7% belongs to the top ten. Living in about two dozen US areas, the participants were between 18 and 89 years of age. Clinical history as reported by participants underpinned cohort assignment. This TCR came from a woman between 25 and 40 years old with acute COVID-19. This sequence joins TRBV6-5 and TRBJ2-7, with 7 nucleotides matching TRBD2. Material: PBMCs or T cells enriched from blood (not recorded which). CDR3 loop: CASSTGTNYEQYF. CDR3 DNA sequence: TGTGCCAGCAGTACGGGGACTAACTACGAGCAGTACTTC.